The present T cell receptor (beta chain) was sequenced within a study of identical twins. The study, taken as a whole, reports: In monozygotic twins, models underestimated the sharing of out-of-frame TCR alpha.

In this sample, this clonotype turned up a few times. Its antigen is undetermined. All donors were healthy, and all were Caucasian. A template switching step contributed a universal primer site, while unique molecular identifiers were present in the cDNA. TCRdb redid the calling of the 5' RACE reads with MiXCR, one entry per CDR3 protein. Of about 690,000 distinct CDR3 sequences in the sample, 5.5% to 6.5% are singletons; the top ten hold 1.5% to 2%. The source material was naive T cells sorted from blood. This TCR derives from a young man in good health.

The CDR3 DNA sequence: TGCGCCAGCAGCTTGGCCAATAGCGGGACAGCGAACACCGGGGAGCTGTTTTTT. As protein: CASSLANSGTANTGELFF. This chain links TRBV5-1 with TRBJ2-2; a weak D match, TRBD2 (8 bases). The CDR3 consists of 18 residues. The ends were cut back, 0 bases at V and 0 bases at J, with 15 bases in the middle. Germline CDR1 is SGHRS and CDR2 is YFSETQ. The full variable domain, its missing parts supplied by reference TRBV5-1 and TRBJ2-2, is KAGVTQTPRYLIKTRGQQVTLSCSPISGHRSVSWYQQTPGQGLQFLFEYFSETQRNKGNFPGRFSGRQFSNSRSEMNVSTLELGDSALYLCASSLANSGTANTGELFFGEGSRLTVL.